This T cell receptor (beta chain) derives from a study of T cell changes during pregnancy in multiple sclerosis. Repertoires were generated with immunoSEQ multiplex PCR, while TCRdb's copy carries only in-frame clones and drops some. The top ten hold about 0.58% of the sample, which has 25,000 to 30,000 clones, around 86% seen once. The length of the CDR3 is 16 residues. From germline, CDR1 is GTSNPN and CDR2 SVGIG (reference sequence). The V segment lost 2 bases and the J segment 7 bases; nucleotides outside the gene matches: 15. The chain has TRBV30 and TRBJ1-1; 8 positions match TRBD1. The starting material was CD4+ T cells from peripheral blood mononuclear cells, obtained in the first trimester of pregnancy. The clonotype was recovered from a female donor in good health, enrolled as a control in a pregnancy study. CDR3 in amino acids: CAWSIPIGTGGGEAFF. In DNA form, the CDR3 reads TGTGCCTGGAGTATCCCCATCGGGACAGGCGGGGGTGAAGCTTTCTTT.